These T cell receptor beta chains were read from a single sample in a study of blood T cells in healthy people across ages. TCRdb re-analysed the 5' RACE reads in MiXCR, keeping a single row per CDR3 protein. The sample carries some 930,000 distinct CDR3 sequences, under 35% recorded once. A further study also used this sample, focusing on T cells of mothers and their children.

The material sequenced was blood. These receptors came from a middle-aged woman in good health. CDR3s include the opening cysteine and the closing phenylalanine or tryptophan. Fields, in order: J gene, D gene, V gene, clone size, CDR3 DNA, CDR3 protein. A D gene is named only where the DNA matches it firmly. Some rows mark clone size as missing; the rest say once, few, many or name a class of expanded clone.

TRBJ2-7,.,TRBV12-3/TRBV12-4,.,TGTGCCAGCAGTTTGGGAGAAGGCAGACATTACGAGCAGTACTTC,CASSLGEGRHYEQYF
TRBJ1-6,.,TRBV10-3,many,TGTGCCATCAGTCCAGGGCTCTCCTATAATTCACCCCTCCACTTT,CAISPGLSYNSPLHF
TRBJ1-6,TRBD1,TRBV7-2,.,TGTGCCAGCAGCTTAATTCTTGGACAGGGACGAGATTCACCCCTCCACTTT,CASSLILGQGRDSPLHF
TRBJ2-2,TRBD2,TRBV9,.,TGTGCCAGCAGCATTATAGCGGGCCCGAACACCGGGGAGCTGTTTTTT,CASSIIAGPNTGELFF
TRBJ2-4,.,TRBV9,.,TGTGCCAGCAGCGTAGAAGGCGACTTAAGCCCAGAGCAGTACTTC,CASSVEGDLSPEQYF
TRBJ2-1,.,TRBV29-1,many,TGCAGCGCTAGAATACCAGCGAGCTCCTACAATGAGCAGTTCTTC,CSARIPASSYNEQFF
TRBJ2-7,.,TRBV11-2,.,TGTGCCAGCAGCCATCAATTCTACGAGCAGTACTTC,CASSHQFYEQYF
TRBJ1-6,.,TRBV6-1,.,TGTGCCAGCAGTGAAGAGCGGGGCAGGTCACCCCTCCACTTT,CASSEERGRSPLHF
TRBJ2-6,.,TRBV10-3,.,TGTGCCATCAGTGAGTCGCACCAGGGAGCTGGGGCCAACGTCCTGACTTTC,CAISESHQGAGANVLTF
TRBJ1-1,.,TRBV19,.,TGTGCCAGTAGTATTTATGGGAGGCGGAACACTGAAGCTTTCTTT,CASSIYGRRNTEAFF
TRBJ2-2,.,TRBV7-2,once,TGTGCCAGCAGCCCCAGCGGCGGATTTCTTCTGGGGGAGCTGTTTTTT,CASSPSGGFLLGELFF
TRBJ2-5,TRBD1,TRBV12-3/TRBV12-4,many,TGTGCCAGCAGTCGCGGGACAGGGGGTGTAAAGACCCAGTACTTC,CASSRGTGGVKTQYF
TRBJ1-1,TRBD1,TRBV7-3,.,TGTGCCGGCAGGTACCCTGGACAGGGGGGAACTGAAGCTTTCTTT,CAGRYPGQGGTEAFF
TRBJ2-5,.,TRBV15,many,TGTGCCACCAGCAGAGGGGAAGGACAGACCCAAGAGACCCAGTACTTC,CATSRGEGQTQETQYF
TRBJ2-1,.,TRBV12-3/TRBV12-4,few,TGTGCCAGCAGCGGACAGAGGCACAATGAGCAGTTCTTC,CASSGQRHNEQFF
TRBJ1-2,TRBD1,TRBV20-1,.,TGCAGTGCTAGAGATGTACAGGGGGCGTCCGGCTACACCTTC,CSARDVQGASGYTF
TRBJ2-7,.,TRBV6-2/TRBV6-3,few,TGTGCCAGCAGTTCGGTAGAAGATTGGGACGAGCAGTACTTC,CASSSVEDWDEQYF
TRBJ2-7,.,TRBV3-1,.,TGTGCCAGCAGCCAAGATCGGGGGCCCAGCTCCTACAATGAGCAGTACTTC,CASSQDRGPSSYNEQYF
TRBJ1-3,.,TRBV12-5,few,TGTGCTAGTGGCACCCAGGGCCCGTTCTCTGGAAACACCATATATTTT,CASGTQGPFSGNTIYF
TRBJ1-4,TRBD1,TRBV2,few,TGTGCCAGCAGGCTACAGGGGTCAACTAATGAAAAACTGTTTTTT,CASRLQGSTNEKLFF
TRBJ1-5,TRBD1,TRBV20-1,.,TGCAGTGCTACCGAAGGACAGGGGAATCAGCCCCAGCATTTT,CSATEGQGNQPQHF
TRBJ2-7,.,TRBV10-3,.,TGTGCCATCCAGGGCCCCCCTGGGGACGAGCAGTACTTC,CAIQGPPGDEQYF
TRBJ2-7,TRBD1,TRBV7-3,.,TGTGCCAGCAGCAGGACAGGGGACGGGACGGGCGAGCAGTACTTC,CASSRTGDGTGEQYF
TRBJ2-2,TRBD1,TRBV27,few,TGTGCCAGCAGTTTCCGGACAGGGTGGAACACCGGGGAGCTGTTTTTT,CASSFRTGWNTGELFF